The 23 T cell receptor beta chains below all came from one sample that was sequenced in a study of blood T cell repertoires in COVID-19. TCRdb keeps only in-frame clones here, not all; method: immunoSEQ multiplex PCR. The table includes some 96,000 clones, 70% to 90% detected once. Sequenced material: peripheral blood. These receptors all come from a man in his fifties or sixties with active or convalescent COVID-19.

V usage is TRBV2 and J usage is TRBJ2-7, with TRBD1 matching 7 bases. The V gene end was trimmed by 4 bases and the J gene end by 2 bases; junction bases not matched to a gene: 2. Germline V CDR1 and CDR2: SNHLY, FYNNEI. The CDR3 has 13 residues. CDR3 residues: CASSGQGPYEQYF. CDR3 bases: TGTGCCAGCAGTGGACAGGGCCCCTACGAGCAGTACTTC.

This rearrangement joins TRBV30 to TRBJ2-6; 8 nucleotides match TRBD1. Trimming took 3 bases from V and 2 from J; bases not matched to a gene: 3. The CDR3 has 15 amino acids. Germline V CDR1 and CDR2: GTSNPN, SVGIG (reference sequence). The CDR3 sequence: CAWRPGGAGANVLTF. The CDR3 nucleotides read TGTGCCTGGAGACCAGGGGGCGCTGGGGCCAACGTCCTGACTTTC.

The V and J genes are TRBV9 and TRBJ1-2; D is perhaps TRBD1 (6 bases). CDR1 SGDLS and CDR2 YYNGEE come from the germline V gene. V was pared by 4 bases and J by 7 bases, with 14 bases between. The CDR3 spans 13 residues. This CDR3 is CASSLRGGGGYTF. DNA of the CDR3: TGTGCCAGCAGCCTTAGGGGGGGTGGTGGCTACACCTTC.

J is TRBJ1-2 and V is TRBV28; tentative D call: TRBD1 (5 bases). The CDR3 has 14 residues. Per germline, CDR1 MDHEN and CDR2 SYDVKM. The V end was cut by 6 bases, the J end by 8 bases, with 19 bases between. The CDR3 reads CASRYQEGVGGYTF. CDR3 nucleotide sequence: TGTGCCAGCAGATACCAGGAAGGGGTTGGAGGCTACACCTTC.

The V and J genes are TRBV11-3 and TRBJ2-1; 11 bases are a match to TRBD2. The V segment lost 3 bases and the J segment 6 bases; nucleotides outside the gene matches: 7. CDR3 length: 16 amino acids. Looked up from germline, CDR1 is SGHNT and CDR2 is YENEEA. DNA for the CDR3: TGTGCCAGCAGCTTCCCCCTAGCGGGAGGAGGCAATGAGCAGTTCTTC. It codes for CASSFPLAGGGNEQFF.

This clone has more than one count but fewer than ten. The DNA for the CDR3 is TGTGCCAGCAGCTTGGAGCGCCCCGGGGAGCTGTTTTTT. Residues: CASSLERPGELFF. This rearrangement joins TRBV5-4 to TRBJ2-2; D is ambiguous. V lost 0 bases, J lost 6 bases, and 6 bases lay in between. The CDR3 is 13 amino acids. Germline-derived CDR1 and CDR2 are SGHNT and YYREEE (reference sequence).

The V gene is TRBV19, the J gene TRBJ2-7; TRBD1 agrees at 11 bases. V was pared by 5 bases and J by 2 bases, with 5 bases of the junction left unmatched. The CDR3 contains 15 residues. The germline V gene encodes CDR1 LNHDA and CDR2 SQIVND (reference sequence). CDR3 nucleotides: TGTGCCAGTAGTTCCGAGGACAGGGGGCCCTACGAGCAGTACTTC. Protein product: CASSSEDRGPYEQYF.

The rearrangement uses TRBV10-3 and TRBJ1-6, with 10 bases matching TRBD1. Germline V gene data show CDR1 as ENHRY and CDR2 as SYGVKD. V shed 3 bases and J 6 bases; nucleotides not matched to a gene: 8. The CDR3 contains 17 residues. The CDR3 nucleotides read TGTGCCATCAGTGAAGCCTCGGGACAGGGGAGTAATTCACCCCTCCACTTT. It specifies CAISEASGQGSNSPLHF.

This clone was seen a handful of times. V is TRBV7-8 and J is TRBJ1-1, with a possible D match to TRBD1 (6 bases). The CDR3 length is 13 residues. V lost 5 bases and J 4 bases, leaving 11 bases between the germline ends. The germline CDR1 and CDR2 sequences are SGHVS and FQNEAQ. CDR3 sequence (DNA): TGTGCCAGCAGCCCAGGGGTAGTCACTGAAGCTTTCTTT. This sequence encodes CASSPGVVTEAFF.

This clone was counted a single time. The chain joins TRBV7-6 to TRBJ2-7, with D perhaps matching TRBD2 (6 bases). Germline V gene data show CDR1 as SGHVS and CDR2 as FNYEAQ. Trimming removed 4 bases at V and 4 bases at J, with 14 bases between. The CDR3 totals 14 residues. CDR3 DNA sequence: TGTGCCAGCAGCTCGACAGCGGGTCCGTACGAGCAGTACTTC. Encoded protein: CASSSTAGPYEQYF.

The chain links TRBV4-2 to TRBJ2-2; 10 positions agree with TRBD2. The CDR3 spans 20 residues. Germline-derived CDR1 and CDR2 are LGHNA and YNFKEQ. The trim removed 0 bases at V and 1 base at J, leaving 11 bases unmatched. In DNA form, the CDR3 reads TGTGCCAGCAGCCAAGATTTTCTGAGACTAGCGGGTGGGAACACCGGGGAGCTGTTTTTT. Encoded protein: CASSQDFLRLAGGNTGELFF.

This chain links TRBV19 with TRBJ1-3, with 7 bases lining up with TRBD1. Germline assignment: CDR1 LNHDA and CDR2 SQIVND (reference sequence). The ends lost 1 base at V and 0 bases at J; junction bases unmatched: 6. The CDR3 covers 17 residues. CDR3 in amino acids: CASSIAPGQSSGNTIYF. CDR3 sequence (DNA): TGTGCCAGTAGTATAGCCCCGGGACAGTCCTCTGGAAACACCATATATTTT. The full variable domain, its missing parts supplied by reference TRBV19 and TRBJ1-3, is DGGITQSPKYLFRKEGQNVTLSCEQNLNHDAMYWYRQDPGQGLRLIYYSQIVNDFQKGDIAEGYSVSREKKESFPLTVTSAQKNPTAFYLCASSIAPGQSSGNTIYFGEGSWLTVV.

This clone was counted once. The chain combines TRBV29-1 with TRBJ1-2, with 8 bases identical to TRBD1. Germline V gives CDR1 SQVTM, CDR2 ANQGSEA. V shed 7 bases and J 7 bases; nucleotides not matched to a gene: 8. CDR3 length: 12 amino acids. CDR3 residues: CSGITGGIGYTF. The CDR3 bases are TGCAGCGGGATAACAGGGGGAATTGGCTACACCTTC.

The V gene is TRBV24-1, the J gene TRBJ2-2; D unresolved. The V and J ends lost 3 bases and 3 bases respectively, with 4 bases between them. The CDR3 runs 13 residues. In germline, CDR1 is KGHDR, CDR2 SFDVKD. CDR3 DNA sequence: TGTGCCACCAGTGATCCATACACCGGGGAGCTGTTTTTT. Translated, it gives CATSDPYTGELFF.

The chain uses TRBV7-9 and TRBJ1-3; D not resolved. The CDR3 runs to 15 residues. Germline V gene sequence: CDR1 SEHNR, CDR2 FQNEAQ (reference sequence). Trimming removed 5 bases from V and 4 bases from J, with 15 bases in between. CDR3 in amino acids: CASSPAGIEGNTIYF. As DNA, the CDR3 is TGTGCCAGCAGCCCGGCGGGGATAGAAGGAAACACCATATATTTT.

CDR3 coding DNA: TGTGCCAGCAGCTATCCGGGACTAGCCTCCGAGCAGTACTTC. Translation gives CASSYPGLASEQYF. The chain is built from TRBV7-9 and TRBJ2-7; TRBD2 aligns across 9 bases. The junction had 7 bases not matched to a gene; V was cut back by 4 bases and J by 6 bases. Germline V CDR1 and CDR2: SEHNR, FQNEAQ (reference sequence). The CDR3 totals 14 residues.

V is TRBV20-1 and J is TRBJ1-2, with D unresolved. There are 11 residues in the CDR3. V lost 6 bases, J lost 6 bases, and 11 bases lay in between. Germline values: CDR1 DFQATT, CDR2 SNEGSKA (reference sequence). The CDR3 DNA follows: TGCAGTGCCCTGACTTCGGATGGCTACACCTTC. This translates into CSALTSDGYTF.

The V call is TRBV29-1, the J call TRBJ1-1, with 7 bases that match TRBD1. CDR1 and CDR2 from the germline V gene are SQVTM and ANQGSEA. The J segment lost 4 bases and the V segment lost 6 bases, leaving 5 bases of the junction unmatched. The length of the CDR3 is 12 residues. This chain's CDR3 is CSVNAGGTEAFF. As DNA, the CDR3 is TGCAGCGTGAACGCAGGGGGCACTGAAGCTTTCTTT.

The chain uses TRBV6-8 and TRBJ1-5, with a weak D call TRBD1 (6 bases). The V gene lost 9 bases and the J gene lost 1 base, with 10 bases spanning the gap. The CDR3 runs 13 residues. Germline V gene data show CDR1 as MNHGY and CDR2 as SAAAGT. CDR3 in amino acids: CARSRGSNQPQHF. DNA of the CDR3: TGTGCCAGGTCGAGGGGGAGCAATCAGCCCCAGCATTTT.

V and J are TRBV11-3 and TRBJ1-2, with 8 bases identical to TRBD1. Germline-derived CDR1 and CDR2 are SGHNT and YENEEA. V gave up 5 bases and J gave up 4 bases; unmatched junction bases: 12. The CDR3 is 16 residues long. DNA of the CDR3: TGTGCCAGCAGCACCTCCTCGGGACAGGAGAGCTATGGCTACACCTTC. Its protein is CASSTSSGQESYGYTF.

The J gene is TRBJ2-3, the V gene TRBV11-3, with 8 bases identical to TRBD2. Germline assignment: CDR1 SGHNT and CDR2 YENEEA. The V segment lost 5 bases and the J segment 2 bases; nucleotides outside the gene matches: 9. This CDR3 region has 16 residues. In nucleotides, the CDR3 is TGTGCCAGCAGCACCGGGACTAGTAGAAACACAGATACGCAGTATTTT. As protein: CASSTGTSRNTDTQYF.

This clone showed up just once. This chain links TRBV4-1 with TRBJ2-3, with TRBD2 matching over 9 bases. This CDR3 is 18 amino acids long. CDR1 and CDR2 from the germline V gene are MGHRA and YSYEKL. V gave up 1 base and J gave up 4 bases; unmatched junction bases: 12. This CDR3 reads CASSQGGGSSGVPDTQYF. The CDR3 DNA is TGCGCCAGCAGCCAAGGAGGCGGATCTAGCGGGGTCCCAGATACGCAGTATTTT.

The chain has TRBV7-9 and TRBJ1-6, with D possibly matching TRBD1 (6 bases). Deletions cut 5 bases from V and 6 bases from J, with 11 bases between. The CDR3 spans 14 residues. Germline values: CDR1 SEHNR, CDR2 FQNEAQ (reference sequence). The CDR3: CASSRQESNSPLHF. For the CDR3, the DNA is TGTGCCAGCAGCCGACAGGAAAGTAATTCACCCCTCCACTTT.